The clone carrying this T cell receptor (beta chain) has a count of ten or more. Its antigen is unidentified. The sample comes from a study of response to subunit inactivated influenza vaccine. Study-level points and caveats: Every seasonal influenza vaccination brings in few new T cells, the authors suggested.

TCRdb called the RT-PCR reads again in MiXCR, with one record for every CDR3 protein. Of approximately 700,000 distinct CDR3 sequences detected, 14% appear once; the ten largest clones hold around 6.5%. The J segment lost 2 bases and the V segment lost 3 bases, leaving 7 bases of the junction unmatched. Germline V gives CDR1 MDHEN, CDR2 SYDVKM. This CDR3 contains 15 residues. The genes are TRBV28 and TRBJ2-7; 7 nucleotides line up with TRBD2. This TCR derives from a man aged 50 to 59 who received an inactivated influenza vaccine. Sequencing was performed on PBMCs from blood, taken 14 to 15 days before vaccination. The CDR3 nucleotides are TGTGCCAGCAGTTTCCCGGCGGGAGTAACCTACGAGCAGTACTTC. Protein product: CASSFPAGVTYEQYF.